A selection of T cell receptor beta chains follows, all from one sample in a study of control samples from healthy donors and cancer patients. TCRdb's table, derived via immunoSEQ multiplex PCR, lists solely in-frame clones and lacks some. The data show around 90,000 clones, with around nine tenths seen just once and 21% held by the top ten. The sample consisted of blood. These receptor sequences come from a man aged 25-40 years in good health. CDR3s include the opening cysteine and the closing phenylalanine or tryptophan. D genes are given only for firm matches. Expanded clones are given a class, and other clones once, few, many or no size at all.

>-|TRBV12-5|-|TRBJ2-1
CASGPWGRGYNEQFF
TGTGCTAGTGGTCCCTGGGGGCGCGGGTACAATGAGCAGTTCTTC
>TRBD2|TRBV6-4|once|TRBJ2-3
CASGPLAGSPADTQYF
TGTGCCAGCGGGCCCCTAGCGGGCTCGCCCGCAGATACGCAGTATTTT
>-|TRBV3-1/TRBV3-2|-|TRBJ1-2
CASSLDGLYGYTF
TGTGCCAGCAGCCTGGACGGTCTTTATGGCTACACCTTC
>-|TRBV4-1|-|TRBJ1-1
CASSLGRGGLEAFF
TGCGCCAGCAGCCTTGGCAGGGGCGGACTTGAAGCTTTCTTT
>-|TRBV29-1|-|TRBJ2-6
CSVEREGVGVLTF
TGCAGCGTTGAGAGGGAAGGGGTCGGCGTCCTGACTTTC
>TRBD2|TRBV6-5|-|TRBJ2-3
CASSRTSGGQDTQYF
TGTGCCAGCAGTAGGACTAGCGGGGGCCAAGATACGCAGTATTTT
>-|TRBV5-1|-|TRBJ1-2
CASSPEGSPGGYTF
TGCGCCAGCAGCCCCGAGGGTTCACCTGGGGGCTACACCTTC
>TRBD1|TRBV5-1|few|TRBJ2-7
CASSLGTGTAYEQYF
TGCGCCAGCAGCTTGGGGACAGGGACGGCCTACGAGCAGTACTTC
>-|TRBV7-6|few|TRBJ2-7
CASSSRQNYEQYF
TGTGCCAGCAGCTCCCGACAGAACTACGAGCAGTACTTC
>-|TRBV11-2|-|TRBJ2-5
CASSLTGNPETQYF
TGTGCCAGCAGCTTAACGGGGAACCCAGAGACCCAGTACTTC
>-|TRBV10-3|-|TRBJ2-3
CAITRGPTDTQYF
TGTGCCATCACCAGGGGACCCACAGATACGCAGTATTTT
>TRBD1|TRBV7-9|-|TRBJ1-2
CASSLVVLRDSSYGYTF
TGTGCCAGCAGCTTAGTAGTTCTCCGGGACAGCAGCTATGGCTACACCTTC
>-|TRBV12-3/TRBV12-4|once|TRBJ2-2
CASRIITGELFF
TGTGCCAGCAGAATAATAACCGGGGAGCTGTTTTTT